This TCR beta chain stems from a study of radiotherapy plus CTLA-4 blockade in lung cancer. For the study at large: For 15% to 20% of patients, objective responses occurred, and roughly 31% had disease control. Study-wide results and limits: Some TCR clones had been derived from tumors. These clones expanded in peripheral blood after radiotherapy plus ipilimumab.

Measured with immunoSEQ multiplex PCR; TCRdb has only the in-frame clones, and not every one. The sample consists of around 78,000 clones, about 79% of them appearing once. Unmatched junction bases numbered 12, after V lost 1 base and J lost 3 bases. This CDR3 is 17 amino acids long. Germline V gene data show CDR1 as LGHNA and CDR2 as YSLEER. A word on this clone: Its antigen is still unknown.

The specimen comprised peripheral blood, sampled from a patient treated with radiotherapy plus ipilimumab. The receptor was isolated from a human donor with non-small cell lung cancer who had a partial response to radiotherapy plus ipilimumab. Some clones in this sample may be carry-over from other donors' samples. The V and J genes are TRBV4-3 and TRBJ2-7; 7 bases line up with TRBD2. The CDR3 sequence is CASSQGVFGGGNYEQYF. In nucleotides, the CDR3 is TGCGCCAGCAGCCAAGGGGTTTTCGGCGGGGGAAACTACGAGCAGTACTTC.